This T cell receptor (beta chain) was retrieved from a study of cytomegalovirus exposure and HLA in healthy donors. The germline gives CDR1 LNHDA, CDR2 SQIVND (reference sequence). This CDR3 comprises 15 residues. The junction had 9 bases not matched to a gene; V was cut back by 4 bases and J by 8 bases. The PCR made use of 60 Vbeta and 13 Jbeta primers. Sequenced by immunoSEQ multiplex PCR; TCRdb stores in-frame clones only, minus some. This repertoire shows about 230,000 clones, around 84% found once; its top ten account for roughly 0.26%. V usage is TRBV19 and J usage is TRBJ1-4; TRBD1 agrees at 8 bases. Sequencing was carried out using PBMCs. This clonotype originated in a girl aged 2-15 years in good health and CMV-seronegative. In DNA form, the CDR3 reads TGTGCCAGTAGTACCTCCGGGACAGGAACCGAAAAACTGTTTTTT. It codes for CASSTSGTGTEKLFF.